Listed below are T cell receptor beta chains from one sample, sequenced in a study of CD8 T cells in Susac syndrome. MiXCR, run by TCRdb on the immunoSEQ multiplex PCR reads, gives a single entry per CDR3 protein. The table lists about 180,000 distinct CDR3 sequences, approximately 94% of them singletons, with approximately 0.11% in the top ten. Sequencing was performed on CD4+ T cells from PBMCs. Every receptor here comes from a human donor with Susac syndrome. Both conserved end residues are part of each CDR3. The order of the fields is J gene, D gene, V gene, clone size, CDR3 protein, CDR3 DNA. A D gene is named only where the DNA matches it firmly. Some rows have no size entry. The others give once, few or many, or a class for an expanded clone.

J gene: TRBJ2-1
D gene: -
V gene: TRBV29-1
clone size: once
CDR3 protein: CSVDMGYNEQFF
CDR3 DNA: TGCAGCGTTGATATGGGTTACAATGAGCAGTTCTTC

J gene: TRBJ2-4
D gene: -
V gene: TRBV12-3/TRBV12-4
clone size: -
CDR3 protein: CASSLEGAFTKNIQYF
CDR3 DNA: TGTGCCAGCAGTTTGGAGGGGGCCTTTACCAAAAACATTCAGTACTTC

J gene: TRBJ1-1
D gene: -
V gene: TRBV20-1
clone size: few
CDR3 protein: CSARDLNTEAFF
CDR3 DNA: TGCAGTGCTAGAGATTTGAACACTGAAGCTTTCTTT

J gene: TRBJ2-1
D gene: TRBD1
V gene: TRBV7-2
clone size: -
CDR3 protein: CASSLARDRTSYSEQFF
CDR3 DNA: TGTGCCAGCAGCTTAGCTAGGGACAGGACATCCTACAGTGAGCAGTTCTTC

J gene: TRBJ2-7
D gene: TRBD2
V gene: TRBV20-1
clone size: -
CDR3 protein: CSARDRPSGHEQYF
CDR3 DNA: TGCAGTGCTAGAGATCGCCCTAGCGGGCACGAGCAGTACTTC

J gene: TRBJ2-1
D gene: -
V gene: TRBV9
clone size: -
CDR3 protein: CASSVAQGSGEQFF
CDR3 DNA: TGTGCCAGCAGCGTAGCTCAGGGGTCAGGTGAGCAGTTCTTC

J gene: TRBJ2-5
D gene: -
V gene: TRBV9
clone size: once
CDR3 protein: CASNMQGFSQETQYF
CDR3 DNA: TGTGCCAGCAATATGCAGGGATTTTCCCAAGAGACCCAGTACTTC

J gene: TRBJ2-1
D gene: -
V gene: TRBV9
clone size: -
CDR3 protein: CASSVRYASYNEQFF
CDR3 DNA: TGTGCCAGCAGCGTCAGATACGCCTCCTACAATGAGCAGTTCTTC

J gene: TRBJ2-3
D gene: TRBD2
V gene: TRBV27
clone size: -
CDR3 protein: CASSQGLAGGAYTQYF
CDR3 DNA: TGTGCCAGCAGTCAGGGACTAGCGGGGGGCGCATATACGCAGTATTTT

J gene: TRBJ2-5
D gene: -
V gene: TRBV5-4
clone size: -
CDR3 protein: CASSYEGRQETQYF
CDR3 DNA: TGTGCCAGCAGCTACGAAGGTAGACAAGAGACCCAGTACTTC

J gene: TRBJ2-2
D gene: -
V gene: TRBV19
clone size: once
CDR3 protein: CASRLRQGNTGELFF
CDR3 DNA: TGTGCCAGTAGGCTCCGTCAGGGGAACACCGGGGAGCTGTTTTTT

J gene: TRBJ1-1
D gene: -
V gene: TRBV5-1
clone size: -
CDR3 protein: CASSLRPGARSTEAFF
CDR3 DNA: TGCGCCAGCAGCTTGAGGCCGGGGGCGCGGAGCACTGAAGCTTTCTTT

J gene: TRBJ2-5
D gene: TRBD1
V gene: TRBV7-9
clone size: once
CDR3 protein: CASSPRTGTDEETQYF
CDR3 DNA: TGTGCCAGCAGCCCGAGGACAGGGACCGACGAAGAGACCCAGTACTTC

J gene: TRBJ2-7
D gene: TRBD2
V gene: TRBV7-2
clone size: -
CDR3 protein: CASSTGPLAGRYEQYF
CDR3 DNA: TGTGCCAGCAGCACCGGCCCACTAGCGGGGAGATACGAGCAGTACTTC

J gene: TRBJ2-3
D gene: -
V gene: TRBV9
clone size: -
CDR3 protein: CASSAGILTDTQYF
CDR3 DNA: TGTGCCAGCAGCGCGGGTATACTCACAGATACGCAGTATTTT

J gene: TRBJ2-7
D gene: TRBD2
V gene: TRBV7-2
clone size: -
CDR3 protein: CASSSRLAGGLDEQYF
CDR3 DNA: TGTGCCAGCAGCTCCCGACTAGCGGGGGGCCTTGACGAGCAGTACTTC

J gene: TRBJ1-4
D gene: -
V gene: TRBV9
clone size: -
CDR3 protein: CASSVDSTPNEKLFF
CDR3 DNA: TGTGCCAGCAGCGTAGATTCCACACCTAATGAAAAACTGTTTTTT

J gene: TRBJ1-1
D gene: -
V gene: TRBV29-1
clone size: -
CDR3 protein: CSVGTGEAFF
CDR3 DNA: TGCAGCGTGGGTACAGGTGAAGCTTTCTTT

J gene: TRBJ1-2
D gene: -
V gene: TRBV19
clone size: -
CDR3 protein: CASSSGREYGYTF
CDR3 DNA: TGTGCCAGTAGTAGCGGCCGTGAGTATGGCTACACCTTC

J gene: TRBJ1-5
D gene: -
V gene: TRBV5-1
clone size: -
CDR3 protein: CASSLEGGSSNQPQHF
CDR3 DNA: TGCGCCAGCAGCTTGGAGGGCGGCTCTAGCAATCAGCCCCAGCATTTT

J gene: TRBJ1-6
D gene: -
V gene: TRBV6-6
clone size: -
CDR3 protein: CASSSGESSPLHF
CDR3 DNA: TGTGCCAGCAGTTCGGGGGAAAGTTCACCCCTCCACTTT

J gene: TRBJ1-6
D gene: -
V gene: TRBV7-3
clone size: -
CDR3 protein: CASSLTAGGNSPLHF
CDR3 DNA: TGTGCCAGCAGCTTAACGGCAGGTGGGAATTCACCCCTCCACTTT

J gene: TRBJ1-5
D gene: -
V gene: TRBV20-1
clone size: -
CDR3 protein: CSAQGRLSNQPQHF
CDR3 DNA: TGCAGTGCTCAGGGCAGACTCAGCAATCAGCCCCAGCATTTT

J gene: TRBJ2-5
D gene: TRBD1
V gene: TRBV5-6
clone size: -
CDR3 protein: CASSWGQGAQETQYF
CDR3 DNA: TGTGCCAGCAGCTGGGGGCAGGGGGCGCAAGAGACCCAGTACTTC

J gene: TRBJ1-6
D gene: -
V gene: TRBV12-3/TRBV12-4
clone size: once
CDR3 protein: CASSFRRNSPLHF
CDR3 DNA: TGTGCCAGCAGTTTCCGACGGAATTCACCCCTCCACTTT

J gene: TRBJ1-1
D gene: -
V gene: TRBV6-5
clone size: -
CDR3 protein: CASSSQRGSNTEAFF
CDR3 DNA: TGTGCCAGCAGTTCACAACGGGGCAGTAACACTGAAGCTTTCTTT

J gene: TRBJ1-3
D gene: TRBD1
V gene: TRBV20-1
clone size: -
CDR3 protein: CSAGDRSSGNTIYF
CDR3 DNA: TGCAGTGCCGGGGACAGAAGCTCTGGAAACACCATATATTTT

J gene: TRBJ1-1
D gene: -
V gene: TRBV10-3
clone size: -
CDR3 protein: CAITSSGLTNTEAFF
CDR3 DNA: TGTGCCATCACCTCATCGGGACTCACTAACACTGAAGCTTTCTTT

J gene: TRBJ2-5
D gene: -
V gene: TRBV9
clone size: -
CDR3 protein: CASSASPFETQYF
CDR3 DNA: TGTGCCAGCAGCGCCTCTCCGTTTGAGACCCAGTACTTC

J gene: TRBJ1-1
D gene: -
V gene: TRBV19
clone size: -
CDR3 protein: CASGARTEAFF
CDR3 DNA: TGTGCCAGCGGGGCGAGGACTGAAGCTTTCTTT

J gene: TRBJ2-7
D gene: TRBD1
V gene: TRBV5-5
clone size: -
CDR3 protein: CASRGTGSPYEQYF
CDR3 DNA: TGTGCCAGCAGGGGGACAGGGTCGCCCTACGAGCAGTACTTC

J gene: TRBJ1-6
D gene: TRBD1
V gene: TRBV5-1
clone size: -
CDR3 protein: CASSSGQGASPLHF
CDR3 DNA: TGCGCCAGCAGCTCAGGACAGGGAGCTTCACCCCTCCACTTT

J gene: TRBJ2-5
D gene: -
V gene: TRBV12-3/TRBV12-4
clone size: -
CDR3 protein: CASSLGIQGQETQYF
CDR3 DNA: TGTGCCAGCAGTTTAGGGATACAGGGCCAAGAGACCCAGTACTTC

J gene: TRBJ2-7
D gene: TRBD1
V gene: TRBV29-1
clone size: -
CDR3 protein: CSAIRDSSSYEQYF
CDR3 DNA: TGCAGCGCAATCCGGGACAGCAGCTCCTACGAGCAGTACTTC

J gene: TRBJ1-2
D gene: TRBD1
V gene: TRBV7-2
clone size: -
CDR3 protein: CASTFTGGGYGYTF
CDR3 DNA: TGTGCCAGCACCTTCACAGGGGGCGGCTATGGCTACACCTTC

J gene: TRBJ1-5
D gene: -
V gene: TRBV5-6
clone size: -
CDR3 protein: CASSALTENSNQPQHF
CDR3 DNA: TGTGCCAGCAGCGCCCTGACAGAGAATAGCAATCAGCCCCAGCATTTT

J gene: TRBJ1-2
D gene: -
V gene: TRBV29-1
clone size: once
CDR3 protein: CSVESGNHYGYTF
CDR3 DNA: TGCAGCGTTGAATCTGGCAACCACTATGGCTACACCTTC

J gene: TRBJ2-5
D gene: -
V gene: TRBV7-9
clone size: -
CDR3 protein: CASSSIFVGFQETQYF
CDR3 DNA: TGTGCCAGCAGCTCGATATTCGTGGGCTTCCAAGAGACCCAGTACTTC

J gene: TRBJ2-5
D gene: TRBD2
V gene: TRBV11-2
clone size: once
CDR3 protein: CASSPREGLAQETQYF
CDR3 DNA: TGTGCCAGCAGCCCTAGGGAGGGACTAGCGCAAGAGACCCAGTACTTC

J gene: TRBJ1-4
D gene: -
V gene: TRBV25-1
clone size: -
CDR3 protein: CASQDSHSEKLFF
CDR3 DNA: TGTGCCAGCCAGGACAGCCACAGTGAAAAACTGTTTTTT

J gene: TRBJ2-7
D gene: -
V gene: TRBV18
clone size: -
CDR3 protein: CASSSRDGDYEQYF
CDR3 DNA: TGTGCCAGCTCATCCCGGGACGGAGACTACGAGCAGTACTTC

J gene: TRBJ2-2
D gene: TRBD1
V gene: TRBV4-2
clone size: -
CDR3 protein: CASTSGTANTGELFF
CDR3 DNA: TGTGCCAGCACCTCCGGGACAGCGAACACCGGGGAGCTGTTTTTT

J gene: TRBJ2-1
D gene: -
V gene: TRBV24-1
clone size: -
CDR3 protein: CATSGLTGRDNEQFF
CDR3 DNA: TGTGCCACCAGTGGTCTGACAGGGAGGGACAATGAGCAGTTCTTC

J gene: TRBJ2-1
D gene: -
V gene: TRBV5-1
clone size: -
CDR3 protein: CASSLNQPGSYNEQFF
CDR3 DNA: TGCGCCAGCAGCTTGAACCAGCCCGGCTCCTACAATGAGCAGTTCTTC

J gene: TRBJ2-7
D gene: -
V gene: TRBV20-1
clone size: -
CDR3 protein: CSARGHTGEQYF
CDR3 DNA: TGCAGTGCTAGAGGCCACACCGGCGAGCAGTACTTC

J gene: TRBJ1-5
D gene: -
V gene: TRBV15
clone size: -
CDR3 protein: CATSRGVGQPQHF
CDR3 DNA: TGTGCCACCAGCAGAGGGGTTGGGCAGCCCCAGCATTTT

J gene: TRBJ1-6
D gene: -
V gene: TRBV14
clone size: -
CDR3 protein: CASSLHQGGNSPLHF
CDR3 DNA: TGTGCCAGCAGCCTCCACCAGGGCGGGAACTCACCCCTCCACTTT

J gene: TRBJ1-5
D gene: TRBD1
V gene: TRBV5-1
clone size: -
CDR3 protein: CASSFGTDHQPQHF
CDR3 DNA: TGCGCCAGCAGCTTCGGGACAGACCATCAGCCCCAGCATTTT

J gene: TRBJ1-3
D gene: -
V gene: TRBV29-1
clone size: -
CDR3 protein: CSVEQGGNTIYF
CDR3 DNA: TGCAGCGTTGAACAGGGAGGAAACACCATATATTTT

J gene: TRBJ2-3
D gene: -
V gene: TRBV20-1
clone size: -
CDR3 protein: CSATDGDTQYF
CDR3 DNA: TGCAGTGCTACGGACGGAGATACGCAGTATTTT

J gene: TRBJ2-1
D gene: TRBD1
V gene: TRBV18
clone size: -
CDR3 protein: CASSPPPGQGYNEQFF
CDR3 DNA: TGTGCCAGCTCACCGCCTCCGGGACAGGGGTACAATGAGCAGTTCTTC

J gene: TRBJ2-7
D gene: TRBD1
V gene: TRBV20-1
clone size: once
CDR3 protein: CSATGGIYEQYF
CDR3 DNA: TGCAGTGCTACAGGGGGAATTTACGAGCAGTACTTC

J gene: TRBJ2-5
D gene: -
V gene: TRBV12-5
clone size: -
CDR3 protein: CASGLGVAQYF
CDR3 DNA: TGTGCTAGTGGCCTGGGAGTGGCCCAGTACTTC

J gene: TRBJ1-1
D gene: TRBD1
V gene: TRBV5-6
clone size: -
CDR3 protein: CASSLWTGKNTEAFF
CDR3 DNA: TGTGCCAGCAGCCTGTGGACAGGGAAGAACACTGAAGCTTTCTTT

J gene: TRBJ1-1
D gene: -
V gene: TRBV7-7
clone size: -
CDR3 protein: CASSPQMNTEAFF
CDR3 DNA: TGTGCCAGCAGCCCTCAGATGAACACTGAAGCTTTCTTT